The clone carrying this T cell receptor beta chain was counted ten times or more. Libraries used about 18,000 to 1,100,000 sorted naive CD8 T cells and 10%, 30% or 50% RNA input. Isolation of naive CD8 T cells was achieved by sorting on a CD8+CD4-CCR7+CD45RA+ phenotype. These data come from a study of molecular identifiers for immune sequencing clone quantification. Using its own MiXCR run on the PCR reads, TCRdb lists one record per CDR3 protein. Of a few hundred thousand distinct CDR3 sequences listed, roughly a quarter are singletons. V shed 5 bases and J shed 5 bases, with 11 bases lying between them. This CDR3 has 13 residues. CDR1 LNHDA and CDR2 SQIVND come from the germline V gene (reference sequence).

This chain links TRBV19 with TRBJ2-3, with a possible D match to TRBD2 (6 bases). Sequenced sample: naive CD8+ T cells from blood, with Jurkat cell RNA spiked in. Subset indicated: FACS-sorted CD8+CD4-CCR7+CD45RA+ naive T cells. The TCR originated in a human donor in good health. Some libraries in this study had Jurkat cell RNA spiked in. The CDR3 DNA is TGTGCCAGTAGTCGGCGGGACGGAGATACGCAGTATTTT. It codes for CASSRRDGDTQYF.